Here is one T cell receptor (beta chain) with its context. What antigen it recognizes has not been identified. Base qualities are not at hand, and no much larger clone is one base apart. The entry originates in a study of T cell changes during pregnancy in multiple sclerosis (dated by TCRdb to between 2018 and 2021). About the investigation overall: Changes in the T cell repertoire over the course of pregnancy were examined in this study in women with multiple sclerosis.

The library was built by means of the immunoSEQ multiplex PCR assay. Sourced from immuneACCESS, this table was stored by TCRdb with only in-frame sequences that have V and J called. A share of the clones is absent; for the studies checked, an unresolved V gene accounts for under half, and the remainder has no known explanation. Counted in this sample were over 40,000 clones; approximately 92% of them appeared once. In total, the top ten clones hold 2% to 2.5% of the sample. CDR1 MNHEY and CDR2 SMNVEV are derived from the germline V gene (reference sequence). There are 16 amino acids in the CDR3, from cysteine to phenylalanine inclusive. Only CDR3 DNA is held: 48 bases, read in frame from base 1. V and J are trimmed by 4 bases and 5 bases, and the gene matches miss 7 bases of the junction.

The rearrangement combines TRBV27 with TRBJ2-5; TRBD2 lines up with 13 middle nucleotides. This specimen consisted of peripheral blood, obtained in the third trimester of pregnancy. The clonotype originates from a female donor with multiple sclerosis, enrolled in a pregnancy study. The DNA reads as follows: TGTGCCAGCAGTTCCCGGACTAGCGGGAGTCGGGAGACCCAGTACTTC. Its product reads: CASSSRTSGSRETQYF.